Sequencing of this T cell receptor beta chain was carried out in a study of Ad26.COV2.S vaccination and SARS-CoV-2 variants (dated by TCRdb to about 2021). About the full investigation: Donors in the vaccine arm were drawn from COV1001, a multicentre, randomized, double-blind, placebo-controlled phase I-IIa trial testing Ad26.COV2.S in healthy adults. Ad26.COV2.S was administered intramuscularly at a dose of 5x10^10 or 1x10^11 viral particles, either as one shot or as two shots given 56 days apart. TCRbeta repertoire sequencing served as the tool for gauging how specific and how broad the SARS-CoV-2-reactive T cell receptors were following Ad26.COV2.S vaccination. The TCR-sequenced set comprised roughly 30 samples: around 20 Ad26.COV2.S vaccine recipients, 5 placebo recipients and 8 SARS-CoV-2 convalescent individuals. Trial participants were randomized into five groups of five, in which low-dose or high-dose Ad26.COV2.S was given once or twice, or placebo was given on both occasions. Investigators did not know the trial group allocation while performing experiments and assessing outcomes. Broader findings and caveats from the paper: It was noted by the authors that total T cell responses may have been underestimated by the TCR breadth and depth analyses. Non-spike TCR breadth was comparable between vaccine and placebo recipients, consistent with the vaccine containing only spike. Higher spike-specific TCR breadth was observed in Ad26.COV2.S recipients than in placebo recipients (P = 0.0014). Substantial breadth of spike-specific CD8+ and CD4+ T cell responses was reported after vaccination. Comparing responses between vaccine doses or regimens was not something the study was powered to do.

The germline V gene (reference sequence) provides CDR1 GTSNPN and CDR2 SVGIG. V is pared back by 1 base and J by 10 bases, with 14 bases lying between the germline termini. From the cysteine up to the phenylalanine, the CDR3 has a length of 14 residues. Only the CDR3 part of the read is kept: 42 bases, read in frame from the first base. Note on this clone: It has no known antigen specificity. No much larger clone exists at a distance of one base, and base qualities are not known.

Interpreted using the paper, the treatment or condition label stands for: around 19 received Ad26.COV2.S at low or high dose, single or two shots; 5 received placebo; per-sample allocation not given. For vaccine and placebo recipients, repertoires were sequenced using samples collected on day 63 after the first injection. In Cohort 1b, roughly 26 adults aged 18-55 years were enrolled at a single site in Boston, USA, between 29 July and 7 August 2020. Ad26.COV2.S was a replication-incompetent adenovirus type 26 vector expressing a prefusion-stabilized SARS-CoV-2 spike protein from the original Wuhan strain. The immunoSEQ Assay was used to sequence TCRbeta CDR3 regions. After extraction, genomic DNA underwent amplification by bias-controlled multiplex PCR, followed by high-throughput sequencing. In the source study's methods: To quantify the absolute abundance of every unique TCRbeta CDR3 region, sequences were collapsed and filtered. T cell fraction was estimated by normalization of TCRbeta template counts to usable DNA, with usable DNA being measured through amplification of reference genes present in all nucleated cells. Repertoire TCRs were annotated as SARS-CoV-2-specific by exact matching of V gene, CDR3 amino acid sequence and J gene to a known reactive TCR set. The reference SARS-CoV-2 TCR set was obtained from MIRA and was filtered for enrichment in COVID-19-positive ImmuneCODE repertoires, whereby public or cross-reactive TCRs were removed. Drawing on the MIRA antigens, annotated TCRs were analysed further at the level of specific ORF or position within ORF. Breadth was defined as the number of annotated unique rearrangements divided by the total number of unique productive rearrangements, and depth was defined as the summed frequency of the annotated unique rearrangements. Group comparisons of TCR breadth used two-sided Wilcoxon rank-sum tests. TCRdb carries this immuneACCESS record with in-frame sequences only. Its versions omit some clonotypes, under half of them owing to an unresolved V gene in the studies checked, with the rest unexplained. The V and J calls and clone size come from that table; D and trimming were worked out from the DNA. Counted in this sample were fewer than 800,000 clones; around 90% of them appeared once. The ten largest clones capture approximately 1.5% of the sample.

The sequence joins TRBV30 to TRBJ1-6, with no reliable assignment of the D segment. The TCR sequence derives from a person aged 18-60 years who received the Ad26.COV2.S COVID-19 vaccine or a placebo. Sequenced material: peripheral blood, taken in a trial of Ad26.COV2.S vaccine versus placebo. The CDR3 reads as follows: CAWSAPVGNSPLHF. The bases are TGTGCCTGGAGTGCCCCCGTGGGGAACTCACCCCTCCACTTT.